This is a list of T cell receptor beta chains from one sample in a study of T cell changes during pregnancy in multiple sclerosis. Some clones are missing from TCRdb's copy, which holds only in-frame ones; the method was immunoSEQ multiplex PCR. The sample records more than 55,000 clones, less than 90% being singletons. This specimen was CD4+ T cells from peripheral blood mononuclear cells, taken in the third trimester of pregnancy. These receptors all stem from a female donor with multiple sclerosis, enrolled in a pregnancy study. Each CDR3 is given with its conserved first and last residue.

V gene: TRBV5-1; J gene: TRBJ2-1; CDR3 protein: CASSLEGHEQFF
V gene: TRBV19; J gene: TRBJ1-3; CDR3 protein: CASTPTLAGASGNTIYF
V gene: TRBV7-2; J gene: TRBJ2-3; CDR3 protein: CASSSRFTDTQYF
V gene: TRBV27; J gene: TRBJ1-5; CDR3 protein: CASSFLANQPQHF
V gene: TRBV7-9; J gene: TRBJ1-5; CDR3 protein: CASSSDSGDQPQHF
V gene: TRBV14; J gene: TRBJ2-3; CDR3 protein: CASSQDAGLTTDTQYF
V gene: TRBV6-1; J gene: TRBJ1-1; CDR3 protein: CASTLTPRGTEAFF
V gene: TRBV12-5; J gene: TRBJ2-1; CDR3 protein: CASGSSLTGYNEQFF
V gene: TRBV18; J gene: TRBJ1-6; CDR3 protein: CASSSSGGGSPLHF
V gene: TRBV6-4; J gene: TRBJ2-5; CDR3 protein: CASSGNRGETQYF
V gene: TRBV19; J gene: TRBJ1-2; CDR3 protein: CASSRAARGLNYGYTF
V gene: TRBV28; J gene: TRBJ2-3; CDR3 protein: CASKTGQGSDTQYF
V gene: TRBV7-9; J gene: TRBJ2-7; CDR3 protein: CASSHQSFGVGSYEQYF
V gene: TRBV27; J gene: TRBJ1-5; CDR3 protein: CASSSPGTRGQPQHF
V gene: TRBV19; J gene: TRBJ1-3; CDR3 protein: CASQGISGGNTIYF
V gene: TRBV7-3; J gene: TRBJ2-1; CDR3 protein: CASSLNSGGITYNEQFF
V gene: TRBV9; J gene: TRBJ1-5; CDR3 protein: CASSAGTGKNSNQPQHF
V gene: TRBV7-8; J gene: TRBJ2-1; CDR3 protein: CASSLPGLAGGPVNEQFF
V gene: TRBV14; J gene: TRBJ2-5; CDR3 protein: CASSQGAAGRIREETQYF
V gene: TRBV6-1; J gene: TRBJ2-5; CDR3 protein: CASSELASGKETQYF
V gene: TRBV30; J gene: TRBJ2-1; CDR3 protein: CAWSSGTSGNSYNEQFF
V gene: TRBV18; J gene: TRBJ1-2; CDR3 protein: CASSQPTGDGYTF
V gene: TRBV18; J gene: TRBJ2-1; CDR3 protein: CASSPNSGYNEQFF
V gene: TRBV2; J gene: TRBJ1-1; CDR3 protein: CASRRTGLSTEAFF
V gene: TRBV9; J gene: TRBJ1-1; CDR3 protein: CASSGSGQKAFF
V gene: TRBV7-9; J gene: TRBJ1-5; CDR3 protein: CASSGQGDQPQHF
V gene: TRBV7-2; J gene: TRBJ1-5; CDR3 protein: CASSRGTANSNQPQHF
V gene: TRBV6-5; J gene: TRBJ1-5; CDR3 protein: CASSYAGGWDQPQHF
V gene: TRBV20-1; J gene: TRBJ2-3; CDR3 protein: CSARAPSGQPF
V gene: TRBV5-4; J gene: TRBJ2-2; CDR3 protein: CASSRGTSGVAGELFF
V gene: TRBV19; J gene: TRBJ1-1; CDR3 protein: CASSIDRGRTEAFF
V gene: TRBV2; J gene: TRBJ2-6; CDR3 protein: CASSDPTGSGANVLTF
V gene: TRBV20-1; J gene: TRBJ1-4; CDR3 protein: CSARGPRGLFF
V gene: TRBV5-5; J gene: TRBJ2-5; CDR3 protein: CASSLFQGLGGTQYF
V gene: TRBV19; J gene: TRBJ1-1; CDR3 protein: CASSIVGTGGNTEAFF
V gene: TRBV5-1; J gene: TRBJ2-5; CDR3 protein: CASSAGVSADGETQYF
V gene: TRBV5-1; J gene: TRBJ1-5; CDR3 protein: CASSLGTGDGSNQPQHF
V gene: TRBV30; J gene: TRBJ1-5; CDR3 protein: CAWSVSRGANQPQHF
V gene: TRBV9; J gene: TRBJ1-4; CDR3 protein: CASRSGGAGGDEKLFF
V gene: TRBV5-4; J gene: TRBJ1-4; CDR3 protein: CASSPYSTNEKLFF
V gene: TRBV5-1; J gene: TRBJ1-4; CDR3 protein: CASRRGGTGGEKLFF
V gene: TRBV6-5; J gene: TRBJ1-2; CDR3 protein: CASRGDGYTF
V gene: TRBV7-9; J gene: TRBJ1-2; CDR3 protein: CASSFTGVHGYTF
V gene: TRBV6-5; J gene: TRBJ1-1; CDR3 protein: CASSFQGSNTEAFF
V gene: TRBV7-2; J gene: TRBJ2-1; CDR3 protein: CASSLLGQGGQQFF
V gene: TRBV7-9; J gene: TRBJ2-1; CDR3 protein: CASSLGRGGSNEQFF
V gene: TRBV30; J gene: TRBJ1-5; CDR3 protein: CAWSWDRDAQPQHF
V gene: TRBV7-2; J gene: TRBJ2-1; CDR3 protein: CASSLGQVAYNEQFF
V gene: TRBV7-2; J gene: TRBJ2-7; CDR3 protein: CASSISASGSYEQYF
V gene: TRBV19; J gene: TRBJ1-1; CDR3 protein: CASSIQGAGNTEAFF
V gene: TRBV11-2; J gene: TRBJ2-1; CDR3 protein: CASSSRDPVGLVLQFF
V gene: TRBV7-8; J gene: TRBJ2-6; CDR3 protein: CASSPPLRYSGANVLTF
V gene: TRBV5-6; J gene: TRBJ1-2; CDR3 protein: CASSQDLYGYTF